Below, 22 T cell receptor beta chains from the same sample are listed, as sequenced in a study of blood T cell repertoires in COVID-19. Assay: immunoSEQ multiplex PCR; the TCRdb copy retains only in-frame clones and omits some. The profile covers roughly 290,000 clones, with roughly 80% appearing a single time and over 3.5% taken by the ten largest. Sequencing was performed on peripheral blood. These TCRs come from a woman aged 45-65 years with active or convalescent COVID-19.

V gene TRBV9 combines with J gene TRBJ1-3; perhaps TRBD1 as D (6 bases). Germline V gene lookup returns CDR1 SGDLS and CDR2 YYNGEE. V lost 3 bases, J lost 0 bases, and 10 bases lay in between. The CDR3 sequence is 15 residues long. Here the CDR3 reads CASSADRLSGNTIYF. In DNA, the CDR3 is TGTGCCAGCAGCGCGGACAGACTCTCTGGAAACACCATATATTTT. Full variable domain (missing parts from reference TRBV9 and TRBJ1-3): DSGVTQTPKHLITATGQRVTLRCSPRSGDLSVYWYQQSLDQGLQFLIQYYNGEERAKGNILERFSAQQFPDLHSELNLSSLELGDSALYFCASSADRLSGNTIYFGEGSWLTVV.

This chain links TRBV23-1 with TRBJ1-5; D is perhaps TRBD1 (6 bases). TRBV23-1 is designated an ORF whose function remains uncertain. Trimming stripped 3 bases from V and 3 bases from J, with 18 bases between. The CDR3 is 17 amino acids. The CDR3 here is CASSHSRQVGINQPQHF. The DNA of the CDR3 is TGCGCCAGCAGTCATTCAAGACAGGTGGGAATCAATCAGCCCCAGCATTTT.

V gene TRBV25-1 combines with J gene TRBJ1-6; TRBD1 matches 9 bases. Germline V gene lookup returns CDR1 MGHDK and CDR2 SYGVNS. Trimming removed 3 bases from V and 6 bases from J; junction bases left unmatched: 3. This CDR3 spans 15 amino acids. The CDR3 DNA follows: TGTGCCAGCAGTGAGGGACAGGGCCTTAATTCACCCCTCCACTTT. Protein sequence: CASSEGQGLNSPLHF.

This sequence joins TRBV6-1 and TRBJ2-2; D may be TRBD1 (7 bases). V dropped 2 bases and J dropped 7 bases, with 17 bases sitting between them. CDR1 and CDR2 (germline): MNHNS, SASEGT. The CDR3 length is 16 residues. CDR3 nucleotide sequence: TGTGCCAGCAGTGAAAGTGGAGGGGGCGAGATCGGGGAGCTGTTTTTT. It is translated as CASSESGGGEIGELFF.

The table lists this clone with a count of one. The chain has TRBV6-5 and TRBJ1-1, with 9 bases matching TRBD1. The CDR3 is 14 amino acids. The ends lost 6 bases at V and 7 bases at J; junction bases unmatched: 9. CDR1 and CDR2 from the germline V gene are MNHEY and SVGAGI. In DNA, the CDR3 is TGTGCCAGCAGGGACAGGGGTTCCGGGGGTGAAGCTTTCTTT. It encodes CASRDRGSGGEAFF.

The chain joins TRBV11-2 to TRBJ2-2; no reliable D call. V was pared by 5 bases and J by 1 base, with 8 bases between. This CDR3 contains 14 residues. Germline V CDR1 and CDR2: SGHAT, FQNNGV. As DNA, the CDR3 is TGTGCCAGCAGCACTATCCAGAACACCGGGGAGCTGTTTTTT. Translating it yields CASSTIQNTGELFF.

This clone was detected only a few times. This rearrangement joins TRBV19 to TRBJ1-2; TRBD1 matches 10 bases. Looked up from germline, CDR1 is LNHDA and CDR2 is SQIVND (reference sequence). Germline trimming cut 4 bases from V and 4 bases from J; bases unmatched to any gene: 3. The CDR3 totals 14 residues. CDR3 DNA: TGTGCCAGTAGTACGCGGACAGGGGGCTATGGCTACACCTTC. This encodes CASSTRTGGYGYTF. The full variable domain, in which reference TRBV19 and TRBJ1-2 provide the parts outside the CDR3, is DGGITQSPKYLFRKEGQNVTLSCEQNLNHDAMYWYRQDPGQGLRLIYYSQIVNDFQKGDIAEGYSVSREKKESFPLTVTSAQKNPTAFYLCASSTRTGGYGYTFGSGTRLTVV.

A single count supports this clone. This CDR3 reads CAWMSGVGELFF. CDR3 in DNA: TGTGCCTGGATGTCGGGGGTCGGGGAGCTGTTTTTT. V is TRBV30 and J is TRBJ2-2, with TRBD2 as a possible D gene (6 bases). The CDR3 has 12 amino acids. V was trimmed by 4 bases and J by 7 bases, leaving 10 bases between them. Germline V lookup: CDR1 GTSNPN, CDR2 SVGIG (reference sequence).

The chain employs TRBV6-5 and TRBJ2-3; D ambiguous. The CDR3 extends over 16 amino acids. Germline V CDR1 and CDR2: MNHEY, SVGAGI. Trimming removed 0 bases at V and 2 bases at J, with 12 bases between. The DNA for the CDR3 is TGTGCCAGCAGTTACTCGCCTAGGCTATTCACAGATACGCAGTATTTT. Amino acid sequence: CASSYSPRLFTDTQYF.

V gene TRBV2 combines with J gene TRBJ2-3; D is perhaps TRBD1 (7 bases). The germline V gene has CDR1 SNHLY and CDR2 FYNNEI. The germline V and J ends were trimmed by 6 bases and 5 bases, with 18 bases remaining between them. This CDR3 region has 15 residues. As DNA, the CDR3 is TGTGCCAGCAGGCCCTTCCAGGGGGGTGGAGATACGCAGTATTTT. Amino acid sequence: CASRPFQGGGDTQYF.

The V and J genes are TRBV7-9 and TRBJ1-4; D is unresolved. CDR3 size: 14 residues. The germline gives CDR1 SEHNR, CDR2 FQNEAQ (reference sequence). Trimming pared 2 bases from V and 0 bases from J, leaving 4 bases between. Here the CDR3 reads CASSLQSTNEKLFF. CDR3 DNA sequence: TGTGCCAGCAGCTTACAGTCAACTAATGAAAAACTGTTTTTT.

J is TRBJ1-1 and V is TRBV2; maybe TRBD1 (5 bases). V was pared by 7 bases and J by 0 bases, with 21 bases between. The germline V gene encodes CDR1 SNHLY and CDR2 FYNNEI. The CDR3 runs 17 residues. CDR3 coding DNA: TGTGCCAGCACCCCCGGAGTAGGCAGGGTTATGAACACTGAAGCTTTCTTT. Residues: CASTPGVGRVMNTEAFF.

J is TRBJ2-1 and V is TRBV4-2; 8 bases fit TRBD2. After removal of 7 bases from V and 2 bases from J, the junction contained 4 bases not matched to a gene. Looked up from germline, CDR1 is LGHNA and CDR2 is YNFKEQ. There are 14 residues in the CDR3. The CDR3 spells CASMGGLAYNEQFF. The CDR3 nucleotides read TGTGCCAGCATGGGGGGACTAGCCTACAATGAGCAGTTCTTC.

The chain employs TRBV7-9 and TRBJ2-1; TRBD2 matches at 12 bases. Germline CDR1 reads SEHNR; CDR2 reads FQNEAQ (reference sequence). The J segment lost 0 bases and the V segment lost 5 bases, leaving 11 bases of the junction unmatched. This CDR3 is built from 19 residues. The CDR3 sequence: CASSPYVLAGGYSYNEQFF. CDR3 coding DNA: TGTGCCAGCAGCCCCTATGTGCTAGCGGGAGGGTACTCCTACAATGAGCAGTTCTTC.

This sequence joins TRBV19 and TRBJ2-7; D is uncertain. The CDR3 sequence is 13 residues long. Trimming took 3 bases from V and 3 from J, leaving 9 bases between them. Germline V gene data show CDR1 as LNHDA and CDR2 as SQIVND (reference sequence). The DNA for the CDR3 is TGTGCCAGTAGTATCGTCCCCCTCTACGAGCAGTACTTC. As protein: CASSIVPLYEQYF.

V gene TRBV10-2 combines with J gene TRBJ2-2; D may be TRBD1 (6 bases). Trimming took off 11 bases at V and 1 base at J, with 8 bases between the two ends. Germline V gene sequence: CDR1 WSHSY, CDR2 SAAADI. The CDR3 sequence is 12 residues long. CDR3 amino acids: CALRGNTGELFF. CDR3 sequence (DNA): TGCGCCCTCAGGGGGAACACCGGGGAGCTGTTTTTT.

The rearrangement links TRBV29-1 to TRBJ1-1; maybe TRBD1 (6 bases). V was clipped by 5 bases and J by 5 bases, with 12 bases between them. The CDR3 consists of 12 residues. In germline, CDR1 is SQVTM, CDR2 ANQGSEA. The CDR3 DNA reads as TGCAGCGTTACATCACAGGGTACTGAAGCTTTCTTT. It codes for CSVTSQGTEAFF. Supplemented by reference TRBV29-1 and TRBJ1-1, the full variable domain reads SAVISQKPSRDICQRGTSLTIQCQVDSQVTMMFWYRQQPGQSLTLIATANQGSEATYESGFVIDKFPISRPNLTFSTLTVSNMSPEDSSIYLCSVTSQGTEAFFGQGTRLTVV.

This clone was counted a few times. This sequence joins TRBV2 and TRBJ2-5; possible D gene TRBD1, 5 bases. V was cut by 7 bases and J by 1 base, with 16 bases left in between. The CDR3 sequence is 15 residues long. Germline V gives CDR1 SNHLY, CDR2 FYNNEI. The CDR3 reads CASNQGLSLQETQYF. The CDR3 coding sequence is TGTGCCAGCAACCAGGGTTTATCTCTCCAAGAGACCCAGTACTTC.

J is TRBJ2-5 and V is TRBV2; maybe TRBD2 (6 bases). The germline CDR1 and CDR2 sequences are SNHLY and FYNNEI. The CDR3 has 13 amino acids. V gave up 0 bases and J gave up 7 bases, with 9 bases separating them. This chain's CDR3 is CASSEADGGTQYF. CDR3 bases: TGTGCCAGCAGTGAAGCGGACGGGGGGACCCAGTACTTC.

The rearrangement links TRBV2 to TRBJ2-2; D remains unclear. Trimming took off 7 bases at V and 2 bases at J, with 17 bases between the two ends. CDR3 length: 16 residues. Germline CDR1 SNHLY, CDR2 FYNNEI. CDR3 sequence: CASTSNQAGNTGELFF. Here the CDR3 DNA reads TGTGCCAGCACTTCTAATCAGGCCGGCAACACCGGGGAGCTGTTTTTT.

The chain employs TRBV7-9 and TRBJ1-1; no clear D. Germline V gene data show CDR1 as SEHNR and CDR2 as FQNEAQ (reference sequence). Trimming left V 4 bases short and J 7 bases short, with 16 bases between. The CDR3 is 14 residues long. The CDR3 bases are TGTGCCAGCAGCTCTCTCCTCCCTAACGTTGAAGCTTTCTTT. This encodes CASSSLLPNVEAFF.

This clone showed up just once. The CDR3 DNA sequence: TGTGCCAGCAGCCAAGCACCGAGGGAGACCCAGTACTTC. Its translation is CASSQAPRETQYF. The rearrangement links TRBV4-2 to TRBJ2-5; D not certain. This CDR3 has 13 amino acids. Germline-derived CDR1 and CDR2 are LGHNA and YNFKEQ. With 1 base removed from V and 5 bases from J, the gap between germline ends came to 8 bases.